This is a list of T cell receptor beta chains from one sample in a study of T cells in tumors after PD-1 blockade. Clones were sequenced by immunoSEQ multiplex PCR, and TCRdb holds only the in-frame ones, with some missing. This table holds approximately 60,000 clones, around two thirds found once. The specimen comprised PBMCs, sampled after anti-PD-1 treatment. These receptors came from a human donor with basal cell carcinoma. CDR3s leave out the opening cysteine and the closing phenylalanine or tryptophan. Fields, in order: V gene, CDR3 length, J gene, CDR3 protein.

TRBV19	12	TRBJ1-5	ASRTQGSNQPQH
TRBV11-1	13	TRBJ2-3	ASSDWAISTDTQY
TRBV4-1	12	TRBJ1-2	ASSHPGTGHGYT
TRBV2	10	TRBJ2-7	ASSGQFYEQY
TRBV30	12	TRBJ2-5	ALGGTGDSETQY
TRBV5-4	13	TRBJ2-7	ASSTTGAERNEQY
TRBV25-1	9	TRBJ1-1	ASGGGIEAF
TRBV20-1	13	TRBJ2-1	SASPREGYYNEQF
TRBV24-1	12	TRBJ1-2	ATSGRQANYGYT
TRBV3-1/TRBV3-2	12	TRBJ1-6	ASNTVQARSPLH
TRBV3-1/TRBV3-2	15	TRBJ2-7	ASSQEQGALPIDEQY
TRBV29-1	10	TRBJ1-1	SVATGNRAAF
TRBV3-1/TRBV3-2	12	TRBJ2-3	ASSQGPYTDTQY
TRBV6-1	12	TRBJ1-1	ASSEAGQGPEAF
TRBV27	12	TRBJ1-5	ASSLSRAEQPQH
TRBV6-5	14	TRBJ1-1	ASSYSGTGVGTEAF
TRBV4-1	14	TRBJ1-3	ASSQGTGISGNTIY
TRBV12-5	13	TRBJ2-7	ASGLVRGSSYEQY
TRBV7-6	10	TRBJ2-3	ASRGGTDTQY
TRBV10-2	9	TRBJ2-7	ASRGPYEQY
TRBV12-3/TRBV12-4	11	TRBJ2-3	ASSLGRQDTQY
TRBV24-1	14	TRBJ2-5	ATSDLDRGSGETQY
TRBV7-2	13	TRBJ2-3	ASSLVAGGTDTQY
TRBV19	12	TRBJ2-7	ASSFTRGPYEQY
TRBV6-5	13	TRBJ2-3	ASSPSRGPTDTQY
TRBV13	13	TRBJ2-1	ASSTRRGATNEQF
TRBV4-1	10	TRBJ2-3	ASSQVSDTQY
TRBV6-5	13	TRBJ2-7	ASPGIGDGAYEQY
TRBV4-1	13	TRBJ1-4	ASSQRGGANEKLF
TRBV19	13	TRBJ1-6	ASSMNSLSGGPLH
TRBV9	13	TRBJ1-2	ASSVGQGPLYGYT
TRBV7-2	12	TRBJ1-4	ASSLMGANEKLF
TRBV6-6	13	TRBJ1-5	ASTPGMSGNQPQH
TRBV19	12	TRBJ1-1	ASIPRIGSTEAF
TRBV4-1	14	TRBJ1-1	ASSQGHGLGGTEAF
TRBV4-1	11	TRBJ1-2	ASSQDSGSGYT
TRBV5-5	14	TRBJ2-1	ASSLATRFPYNEQF
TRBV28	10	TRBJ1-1	ASSLTHTEAF
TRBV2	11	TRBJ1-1	AGQGDMNTEAF
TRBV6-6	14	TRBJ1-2	ASSSYLTGANYGYT
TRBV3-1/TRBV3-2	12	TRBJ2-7	ASSQEAGAYEQY
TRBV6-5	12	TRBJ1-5	ASRTGTVVSAQH
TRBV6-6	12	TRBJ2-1	ASRRPGQVNEQF
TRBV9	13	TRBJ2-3	ASSVGQRGTDTQY
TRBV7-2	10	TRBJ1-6	ASSFNSPSLH
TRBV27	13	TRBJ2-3	ASRTSGGVADTQY
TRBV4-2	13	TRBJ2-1	ASSQGAGGKNEQF
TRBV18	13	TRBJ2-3	ASSPQQGSTDTQY
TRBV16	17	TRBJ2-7	ASSPPGVGGGGLFRKQY
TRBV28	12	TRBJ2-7	ASSFGDRGYEQY
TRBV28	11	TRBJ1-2	ASSLEVNYGYT
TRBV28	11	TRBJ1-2	ASSPGTDYGYT
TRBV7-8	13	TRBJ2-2	ASSPTSGGSGELF
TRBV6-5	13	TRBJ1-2	ASSYSRTGGYGYT
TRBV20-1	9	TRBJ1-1	SANGDREAF
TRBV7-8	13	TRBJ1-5	ASSLGTVSNQPQH
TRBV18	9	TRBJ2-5	ASSPSETQY
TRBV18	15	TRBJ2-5	ASSPPSGTGSQETQY
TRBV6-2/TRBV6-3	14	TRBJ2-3	ASSFLAGGRTDTQY
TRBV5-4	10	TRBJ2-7	ASSSRTGHQY